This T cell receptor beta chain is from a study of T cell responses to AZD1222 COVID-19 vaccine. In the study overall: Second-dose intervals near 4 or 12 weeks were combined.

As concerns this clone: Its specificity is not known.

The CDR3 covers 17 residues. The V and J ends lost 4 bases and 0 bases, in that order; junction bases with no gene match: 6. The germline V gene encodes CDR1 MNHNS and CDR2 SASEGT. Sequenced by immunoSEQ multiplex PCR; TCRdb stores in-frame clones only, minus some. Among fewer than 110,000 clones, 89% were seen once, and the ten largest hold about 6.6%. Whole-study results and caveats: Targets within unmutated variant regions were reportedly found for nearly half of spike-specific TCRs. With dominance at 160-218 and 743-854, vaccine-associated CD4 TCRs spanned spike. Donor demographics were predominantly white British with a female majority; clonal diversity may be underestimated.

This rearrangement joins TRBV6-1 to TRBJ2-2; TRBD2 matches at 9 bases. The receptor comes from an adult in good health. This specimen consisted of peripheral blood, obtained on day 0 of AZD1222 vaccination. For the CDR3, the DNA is TGTGCCAGCAGTGCCCGGGCTAGCGGGGCGAACACCGGGGAGCTGTTTTTT. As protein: CASSARASGANTGELFF.